This T cell receptor beta chain was obtained from a study of blood T cell repertoires in COVID-19. In Cohort 3, a recovered donor had either two negative PCRs, clearance, or symptom resolution. Some clones are missing from TCRdb's copy, which holds only in-frame ones; the method was immunoSEQ multiplex PCR. The sample lists about 200,000 clones, roughly 84% seen once, with around 7.5% in the top ten. Losses at the gene ends were 1 base for V and 5 bases for J; bases not matched to a gene: 7. The CDR3 loop spans 15 amino acids. The germline CDR1 and CDR2 sequences are LGHDT and YNNKEL (reference sequence).

The sample was PBMCs or T cells enriched from blood (not recorded which). This chain joins TRBV3-1 (or the pseudogene TRBV3-2) and TRBJ2-5; 7 bases line up with TRBD1. This TCR came from a man in his forties who had recovered from COVID-19. CDR3 nucleotide sequence: TGTGCCAGCAGCCAAGTTCTGAGGGGGCAGGAGACCCAGTACTTC. This codes for CASSQVLRGQETQYF.